This entry features one TCR beta chain sequence. Its antigen is currently unknown. The CDR3 contains 15 residues. The V gene's germline CDR1 is SGHRS and CDR2 YFSETQ. V was trimmed by 1 base and J by 1 base, leaving 10 bases between them. The entry originates in a study of T cell responses to AZD1222 COVID-19 vaccine. TCRdb's table, derived via immunoSEQ multiplex PCR, lists solely in-frame clones and lacks some. The sample yields more than 95,000 clones, around 89% seen once. Study-wide findings and caveats: Spike-specific TCR breadth and depth rose after two AZD1222 doses. Among vaccine-associated CD4 TCRs, coverage spanned spike, with dominance at 160-218 and 743-854. Baseline serostatus was positive in only six AZD1222 recipients. Sampled repertoires all dated from after the peak T cell response.

The sample was peripheral blood, taken on day 0 of AZD1222 vaccination. The receptor was derived from an adult in good health. The chain recombines TRBV5-1 with TRBJ2-3; D possibly corresponds to TRBD2 (5 bases). The CDR3 DNA sequence: TGCGCCAGCAGCTTGTACGGGCGGGGCACAGATACGCAGTATTTT. This codes for CASSLYGRGTDTQYF. The complete variable domain, with remaining parts taken from reference TRBV5-1 and TRBJ2-3, reads KAGVTQTPRYLIKTRGQQVTLSCSPISGHRSVSWYQQTPGQGLQFLFEYFSETQRNKGNFPGRFSGRQFSNSRSEMNVSTLELGDSALYLCASSLYGRGTDTQYFGPGTRLTVL.